The rows below give T cell receptor beta chains drawn from one sample of a study of cytomegalovirus exposure and HLA in healthy donors. The assay was immunoSEQ multiplex PCR, and TCRdb's table has in-frame clones only and misses some. The sample yields approximately 120,000 clones, of which the top ten take up 2% to 2.5%. The sequenced material came from PBMCs. The receptors originated from a man aged 35-49 years in good health and CMV-seronegative. The CDR3 runs from the conserved cysteine through the conserved F or W. A D gene is named only where the DNA matches it firmly.

V: TRBV7-9; length: 15; D: NA; J: TRBJ1-4; CDR3: CASSLVISGGEKLFF; DNA: TGTGCCAGCAGCTTAGTGATAAGCGGTGGGGAAAAACTGTTTTTT
V: TRBV2; length: 16; D: TRBD2; J: TRBJ2-1; CDR3: CASSKGLAVSYNEQFF; DNA: TGTGCCAGCAGCAAGGGACTAGCGGTTTCCTACAATGAGCAGTTCTTC
V: TRBV6-1; length: 15; D: TRBD1; J: TRBJ1-1; CDR3: CASRDLDRDRTEAFF; DNA: TGTGCCAGCAGAGATTTGGACAGGGATCGCACTGAAGCTTTCTTT
V: TRBV6-6; length: 12; D: NA; J: TRBJ2-5; CDR3: CASSYSEETQYF; DNA: TGTGCCAGCAGTTACTCGGAGGAGACCCAGTACTTC
V: TRBV4-1; length: 15; D: NA; J: TRBJ2-7; CDR3: CASRLANINSYEQYF; DNA: TGCGCCAGCAGGTTGGCCAACATCAACTCCTACGAGCAGTACTTC
V: TRBV5-5; length: 13; D: TRBD2; J: TRBJ2-5; CDR3: CASSPLTSGTQYF; DNA: TGTGCCAGCAGCCCCTTGACTAGCGGGACCCAGTACTTC
V: TRBV19; length: 17; D: TRBD2; J: TRBJ2-2; CDR3: CASSIRGLAGGAGELFF; DNA: TGTGCCAGTAGTATTCGCGGACTAGCGGGGGGAGCCGGGGAGCTGTTTTTT
V: TRBV30; length: 15; D: NA; J: TRBJ1-2; CDR3: CAWRRVGQINYGYTF; DNA: TGTGCCTGGAGGAGGGTTGGACAGATTAACTATGGCTACACCTTC
V: TRBV6-1; length: 16; D: NA; J: TRBJ2-7; CDR3: CASSEALGIYTYEQYF; DNA: TGTGCCAGCAGTGAAGCGCTCGGTATATATACCTACGAGCAGTACTTC
V: TRBV7-3; length: 14; D: NA; J: TRBJ2-1; CDR3: CASSSAGTTNEQFF; DNA: TGTGCCAGCAGCTCTGCCGGGACAACCAATGAGCAGTTCTTC
V: TRBV6-6; length: 16; D: TRBD1; J: TRBJ1-1; CDR3: CASSLQQGAAGTEAFF; DNA: TGTGCCAGCAGCCTGCAACAGGGGGCGGCGGGAACTGAAGCTTTCTTT
V: TRBV7-2; length: 16; D: TRBD2; J: TRBJ2-5; CDR3: CASSLASGARAGEQYF; DNA: TGTGCCAGCAGCTTGGCTAGCGGGGCCCGGGCAGGTGAGCAGTACTTC
V: TRBV10-3; length: 16; D: NA; J: TRBJ2-1; CDR3: CAIGSWGEVSYNEQFF; DNA: TGTGCCATCGGGTCCTGGGGGGAGGTTTCCTACAATGAGCAGTTCTTC
V: TRBV5-4; length: 15; D: TRBD1; J: TRBJ1-1; CDR3: CASSLGQGANTEAFF; DNA: TGTGCCAGCAGCTTGGGACAGGGGGCGAACACTGAAGCTTTCTTT
V: TRBV28; length: 17; D: TRBD2; J: TRBJ2-7; CDR3: CASSYVALAGGIHEQYF; DNA: TGTGCCAGCAGCTACGTAGCGTTAGCGGGAGGTATCCACGAGCAGTACTTC
V: TRBV19; length: 18; D: TRBD1; J: TRBJ2-3; CDR3: CASSTLGRDRPSTDTQYF; DNA: TGTGCCAGTAGTACCCTCGGGCGGGACAGGCCCAGCACAGATACGCAGTATTTT
V: TRBV11-2; length: 13; D: NA; J: TRBJ2-5; CDR3: CASTLGHWETQYF; DNA: TGTGCCAGCACCTTGGGGCATTGGGAGACCCAGTACTTC
V: TRBV11-3; length: 15; D: TRBD1; J: TRBJ2-2; CDR3: CASSLGTGASGELFF; DNA: TGTGCCAGCAGCCTTGGGACAGGCGCGTCCGGGGAGCTGTTTTTT
V: TRBV5-1; length: 17; D: TRBD2; J: TRBJ2-5; CDR3: CASSSWTSGRYGETQYF; DNA: TGCGCCAGCAGCTCCTGGACTAGCGGGAGATACGGGGAGACCCAGTACTTC
V: TRBV6-1; length: 10; D: NA; J: TRBJ2-7; CDR3: CAAAGYEQYF; DNA: TGTGCCGCCGCGGGTTACGAGCAGTACTTC
V: TRBV4-2; length: 19; D: TRBD2; J: TRBJ2-2; CDR3: CASSQDQTSGRFSTGELFF; DNA: TGTGCCAGCAGCCAAGATCAAACTAGCGGGAGGTTTTCCACCGGGGAGCTGTTTTTT
V: TRBV5-1; length: 19; D: NA; J: TRBJ2-3; CDR3: CASSVDPRTVSSSTDTQYF; DNA: TGCGCCAGCAGCGTGGACCCAAGGACAGTATCCTCTAGCACAGATACGCAGTATTTT
V: TRBV5-6; length: 17; D: TRBD1; J: TRBJ1-2; CDR3: CASSLFGQGLGGDGYTF; DNA: TGTGCCAGCAGCTTGTTCGGACAGGGTCTTGGTGGTGATGGCTACACCTTC
V: TRBV16; length: 14; D: TRBD1; J: TRBJ1-1; CDR3: CASSHTGGIYGAFF; DNA: TGTGCCAGCAGCCATACAGGGGGGATCTATGGAGCTTTCTTT
V: TRBV5-1; length: 19; D: TRBD2; J: TRBJ2-1; CDR3: CASSKRLAGGRWKDNEQFF; DNA: TGCGCCAGCAGCAAAAGACTAGCGGGAGGCCGCTGGAAAGACAATGAGCAGTTCTTC
V: TRBV7-9; length: 13; D: NA; J: TRBJ2-5; CDR3: CASSREVKETQYF; DNA: TGTGCCAGCAGCCGGGAAGTTAAAGAGACCCAGTACTTC
V: TRBV29-1; length: 14; D: NA; J: TRBJ2-3; CDR3: CSVEGQERSDTQYF; DNA: TGCAGCGTTGAAGGACAGGAAAGGTCAGATACGCAGTATTTT
V: TRBV10-3; length: 14; D: TRBD1; J: TRBJ2-5; CDR3: CAISLTGVRETQYF; DNA: TGTGCCATCAGTCTTACAGGGGTGAGAGAGACCCAGTACTTC
V: TRBV27; length: 14; D: TRBD2; J: TRBJ2-7; CDR3: CASSYLAGAYEQYF; DNA: TGTGCCAGCAGTTATTTAGCGGGAGCCTACGAGCAGTACTTC
V: TRBV7-2; length: 15; D: TRBD2; J: TRBJ2-1; CDR3: CASSLLAGVYNEQFF; DNA: TGTGCCAGCAGCCTGCTAGCGGGAGTCTACAATGAGCAGTTCTTC